This T cell receptor (beta chain) was documented in a study of blood T cell repertoires in COVID-19. Study-level background: Donors in the United States, Italy and Spain gave samples during acute or convalescent COVID-19. PBMCs, B-cell-depleted T cells, or T cells provided the cDNA or gDNA that made up the material.

How the authors handled the data: Amplification from reference gene primers served as the basis for estimated nucleated cell counts. Some clones are missing from TCRdb's copy, which holds only in-frame ones; the method was immunoSEQ multiplex PCR. D and trimming come from the DNA, and the V and J calls and clone size come from that table. Of about 210,000 clones listed, 82% are singletons. V lost 3 bases, J lost 0 bases, and 4 bases stayed unmatched. CDR1 and CDR2 from the germline V gene are SGHTA and FQGNSA. The CDR3 runs to 17 residues. The gene calls are TRBV7-2 and TRBJ2-3; 12 bases fit TRBD2. The clonotype was recovered from a woman aged 40 to 49 with acute or convalescent COVID-19. The specimen was peripheral blood. CDR3 sequence reads: CASSFLLAGGSTDTQYF. In DNA, the CDR3 is TGTGCCAGCAGCTTCTTACTAGCGGGAGGTAGCACAGATACGCAGTATTTT.